The rows below give T cell receptor beta chains drawn from one sample of a study of blood T cell repertoires in COVID-19. Clones were read by immunoSEQ multiplex PCR, and TCRdb kept only the in-frame ones, dropping some. This table holds more than 25,000 clones, roughly nine tenths found once. Sequenced: peripheral blood. These receptor sequences come from a man between 65 and 85 years old with active or convalescent COVID-19. CDR3s include the opening cysteine and the closing phenylalanine or tryptophan. A D gene is named only where the DNA matches it firmly. Clone size is stated in some rows and not others, as once, few, many or a class when expanded.

>once|TRBD1|TRBV7-9|TRBJ2-2
CASSIQGDTGELFF
TGTGCCAGCAGCATACAGGGGGACACCGGGGAGCTGTTTTTT
>NA|TRBD2|TRBV7-9|TRBJ2-3
CASSSGLAGVTDTQYF
TGTGCCAGCAGCTCAGGACTAGCGGGGGTCACAGATACGCAGTATTTT
>once|NA|TRBV6-5|TRBJ1-5
CASSTSDSNQPQHF
TGTGCCAGCAGTACCAGCGATAGCAATCAGCCCCAGCATTTT
>NA|NA|TRBV7-2|TRBJ1-2
CASSVDTGSYTF
TGTGCCAGCAGCGTTGACACCGGGAGCTACACCTTC
>NA|NA|TRBV11-1|TRBJ2-2
CASSEAGELFF
TGTGCCAGCAGCGAGGCCGGGGAGCTGTTTTTT
>NA|NA|TRBV11-3|TRBJ1-1
CASSLVGNTEAFF
TGTGCCAGCAGCTTAGTCGGGAACACTGAAGCTTTCTTT
>few|NA|TRBV5-6|TRBJ1-3
CASSLQGSGNTIYF
TGTGCCAGCAGCCTGCAGGGATCTGGAAACACCATATATTTT
>NA|NA|TRBV16|TRBJ1-2
CASSHLRPTSNYGYTF
TGTGCCAGCAGCCACCTCAGGCCTACCTCTAACTATGGCTACACCTTC
>NA|NA|TRBV7-3|TRBJ2-2
CASSSEGLSGELFF
TGTGCCAGCAGCTCGGAGGGTCTATCCGGGGAGCTGTTTTTT
>NA|NA|TRBV7-8|TRBJ1-4
CASSRDGTLNEKLFF
TGTGCCAGCAGCCGAGACGGGACACTGAATGAAAAACTGTTTTTT
>NA|TRBD1|TRBV3-1/TRBV3-2|TRBJ1-1
CASSGTANTEAFF
TGTGCCAGCAGCGGGACAGCAAACACTGAAGCTTTCTTT
>NA|NA|TRBV2|TRBJ2-2
CASSRGTANTGELFF
TGTGCCAGCAGTCGGGGGACAGCGAACACCGGGGAGCTGTTTTTT
>NA|NA|TRBV11-3|TRBJ2-1
CASSLGDSNNEQFF
TGTGCCAGCAGCTTAGGGGACTCCAACAATGAGCAGTTCTTC
>NA|NA|TRBV7-8|TRBJ1-2
CASSPTGPGYGYTF
TGTGCCAGCAGCCCCACAGGGCCGGGCTATGGCTACACCTTC
>once|NA|TRBV6-5|TRBJ1-5
CASSYGIGEGQPQHF
TGTGCCAGCAGTTACGGGATCGGAGAGGGACAGCCCCAGCATTTT
>NA|TRBD1|TRBV4-1|TRBJ2-2
CASSQTTGAANTGELFF
TGCGCCAGCAGCCAAACTACAGGGGCCGCGAACACCGGGGAGCTGTTTTTT
>NA|TRBD2|TRBV24-1|TRBJ2-7
CATSESSGGNYEQYF
TGTGCCACCAGTGAGTCTAGCGGGGGTAACTACGAGCAGTACTTC
>NA|TRBD2|TRBV2|TRBJ2-1
CASSESGLAEQFF
TGTGCCAGCAGCGAAAGTGGACTAGCGGAGCAGTTCTTC
>NA|TRBD2|TRBV12-5|TRBJ2-1
CASGLSRTSGRVEQFF
TGTGCTAGTGGTTTGTCCCGGACTAGCGGGAGGGTGGAGCAGTTCTTC
>NA|TRBD1|TRBV29-1|TRBJ1-1
CSVGGWQGETEAFF
TGCAGCGTTGGTGGGTGGCAGGGGGAGACTGAAGCTTTCTTT
>NA|NA|TRBV20-1|TRBJ1-6
CSASNRLSSYNSPLHF
TGCAGTGCTAGTAATAGACTGAGCTCCTATAATTCACCCCTCCACTTT
>NA|NA|TRBV3-1/TRBV3-2|TRBJ2-5
CASSSRLPPQYF
TGTGCCAGCAGCTCGAGGCTTCCTCCCCAGTACTTC
>NA|NA|TRBV19|TRBJ1-5
CASSIMDTRPISNQPQHF
TGTGCCAGTAGTATCATGGACACACGCCCCATTAGCAATCAGCCCCAGCATTTT